This TCR beta chain was profiled in a study of cytomegalovirus exposure and HLA in healthy donors. Overall study context: The use of the same platform for the approximately 130 validation repertoires and the roughly 730 first-cohort repertoires was reported by a later analysis. Whole-study results and caveats: In the 120 validation repertoires, about 94% of cluster scores exceeded 0, per a later analysis. Rarity characterized most TCR sequences, yet some public TCRs appeared in many donors.

CDR1 and CDR2 (germline): LNHDA, SQIVND (reference sequence). V was clipped by 8 bases and J by 8 bases; unmatched bases: 12. The CDR3 is 15 residues long. TCRdb's copy holds only in-frame clones and misses some; the assay was immunoSEQ multiplex PCR. The sample contains about 110,000 clones, around 83% of which appear only once. The donors formed part of the roughly 120-subject validation cohort, distinct from the roughly 670-subject first cohort. As concerns this clone: The antigen is unknown.

This clonotype was sampled from a woman between 18 and 29 years old in good health and CMV-seropositive. The rearrangement joins TRBV19 to TRBJ1-2; 12 nucleotides match TRBD1. Source material: PBMCs. The CDR3 here is CASSPRDRGRGGYTF. In nucleotides, the CDR3 is TGTGCCAGTTCTCCTCGGGACAGGGGGCGCGGAGGCTACACCTTC. Drawing the rest from reference TRBV19 and TRBJ1-2, the complete variable domain is DGGITQSPKYLFRKEGQNVTLSCEQNLNHDAMYWYRQDPGQGLRLIYYSQIVNDFQKGDIAEGYSVSREKKESFPLTVTSAQKNPTAFYLCASSPRDRGRGGYTFGSGTRLTVV.